The clone carrying this T cell receptor beta chain occurred a few times. Its cognate antigen is unknown. A much larger clonotype is one base distant, so this may be a read error. Alongside a J-beta primer mix, a sample-barcoded 5' primer served in a second PCR lasting roughly 7 to 12 cycles. Via MiXCR, TCRdb re-called the 5' RACE reads, giving one row per CDR3 protein. Seen here are 850,000 or so distinct CDR3 sequences, 29% observed once, and the top ten hold approximately 15%. This specimen belongs to a study of blood T cells in healthy people across ages. Study-wide context: For every two T cells, template switching captured about one barcoded beta molecule.

Staff drew ten milliliters of peripheral blood from each donor. The CDR3 is 15 residues long. Germline V lookup: CDR1 SGDLS, CDR2 YYNGEE. Whole-study findings and limits: A roughly linear age-dependent decrease characterized TCR beta diversity per million T cells.

The rearrangement uses TRBV9 and TRBJ2-3, with TRBD2 as a possible D gene (6 bases). Sequences were obtained from blood. The TCR sequence derives from a woman older than 75 in good health. CDR3 residues: CAGSVAVSSTDTQYF. Written as DNA, the CDR3 is TGTGCCGGCAGCGTAGCGGTGTCTAGCACAGATACGCAGTATTTT.